Listed below are T cell receptor beta chains from one sample, sequenced in a study of cytomegalovirus exposure and HLA in healthy donors. The repertoire was sequenced with immunoSEQ multiplex PCR; TCRdb's copy has only in-frame clones and lacks some. This sample has more than 140,000 clones, with approximately 82% found just once. What was sequenced was PBMCs. The receptors were sampled from a middle-aged man in good health and CMV-seronegative. Both conserved end residues are part of each CDR3. D genes are given only for firm matches. Clone size, where shown, is once, few, many, or a class for clones that have expanded.

V: TRBV2; D: .; J: TRBJ1-1; size: few; CDR3: CASSEVSWGQKAFF; DNA: TGTGCCAGCAGTGAAGTAAGTTGGGGACAAAAAGCTTTCTTT
V: TRBV14; D: .; J: TRBJ1-2; size: .; CDR3: CASSHILSDSNYGYTF; DNA: TGTGCCAGCAGCCATATCCTAAGCGATTCGAACTATGGCTACACCTTC
V: TRBV7-9; D: TRBD1; J: TRBJ1-2; size: .; CDR3: CASSFRDRVHYGYTF; DNA: TGTGCCAGCAGCTTCCGGGACAGGGTACACTATGGCTACACCTTC
V: TRBV5-1; D: TRBD2; J: TRBJ2-5; size: .; CDR3: CATGISASGVQTQYF; DNA: TGCGCCACCGGGATTTCTGCTAGCGGGGTTCAGACCCAGTACTTC
V: TRBV10-3; D: .; J: TRBJ1-3; size: few; CDR3: CAISGTDSGNTIYF; DNA: TGTGCCATCAGTGGTACTGACTCTGGAAACACCATATATTTT
V: TRBV11-1; D: TRBD1; J: TRBJ1-4; size: once; CDR3: CASSFTGGTNEKLFF; DNA: TGTGCCAGCAGCTTCACAGGGGGCACTAATGAAAAACTGTTTTTT
V: TRBV27; D: TRBD1; J: TRBJ2-3; size: few; CDR3: CASSIRTGGTRDTQYF; DNA: TGTGCCAGCAGTATCCGGACAGGGGGAACACGAGATACGCAGTATTTT
V: TRBV6-1; D: TRBD1; J: TRBJ1-2; size: .; CDR3: CASSAVPGQGAGNYGYTF; DNA: TGTGCCAGCAGTGCAGTCCCGGGACAGGGGGCTGGAAACTATGGCTACACCTTC
V: TRBV5-1; D: .; J: TRBJ2-1; size: .; CDR3: CASSLGQGYEQFF; DNA: TGCGCCAGCAGCTTGGGTCAGGGCTATGAGCAGTTCTTC
V: TRBV6-6; D: .; J: TRBJ2-5; size: .; CDR3: CASSPEPYQQETQYF; DNA: TGTGCCAGCAGCCCCGAACCTTACCAGCAAGAGACCCAGTACTTC
V: TRBV7-2; D: TRBD1; J: TRBJ1-3; size: .; CDR3: CASSYTGTGSGNTIYF; DNA: TGTGCCAGCAGCTATACCGGGACAGGCTCTGGAAACACCATATATTTT
V: TRBV5-5; D: TRBD1; J: TRBJ1-5; size: .; CDR3: CASSLRTGSNQPQHF; DNA: TGTGCCAGCAGCTTACGGACAGGGAGCAATCAGCCCCAGCATTTT
V: TRBV6-1; D: TRBD1; J: TRBJ1-2; size: .; CDR3: CASSSRTGYYGYTF; DNA: TGTGCCAGCAGTTCCAGGACAGGATACTATGGCTACACCTTC
V: TRBV4-3; D: .; J: TRBJ1-1; size: few; CDR3: CASSQFLGGNTEAFF; DNA: TGCGCCAGCAGCCAATTCCTGGGGGGGAACACTGAAGCTTTCTTT
V: TRBV4-3; D: .; J: TRBJ1-6; size: few; CDR3: CASSQDQRLRSPLHF; DNA: TGCGCCAGCAGCCAAGATCAGAGGTTGCGCTCACCCCTCCACTTT
V: TRBV15; D: .; J: TRBJ1-1; size: .; CDR3: CATSRVRDTNTEAFF; DNA: TGTGCCACCAGCAGAGTGCGGGATACGAACACTGAAGCTTTCTTT
V: TRBV5-5; D: TRBD1; J: TRBJ2-7; size: .; CDR3: CASSWDRGYEQYF; DNA: TGTGCCAGCAGCTGGGACAGGGGCTACGAGCAGTACTTC
V: TRBV7-2; D: .; J: TRBJ1-1; size: .; CDR3: CASSLAGQWNPEAFF; DNA: TGTGCCAGCAGCTTAGCGGGACAATGGAATCCTGAAGCTTTCTTT
V: TRBV6-1; D: TRBD2; J: TRBJ2-1; size: .; CDR3: CASSEQLAGGPREQFF; DNA: TGTGCCAGCAGTGAACAACTAGCGGGGGGGCCGAGGGAGCAGTTCTTC
V: TRBV5-1; D: .; J: TRBJ2-3; size: .; CDR3: CASSQKEGTDTQYF; DNA: TGCGCCAGCAGCCAGAAAGAGGGCACAGATACGCAGTATTTT
V: TRBV4-1; D: .; J: TRBJ2-7; size: .; CDR3: CASSRTEGSSYEQYF; DNA: TGCGCCAGCAGCCGCACGGAGGGCTCCAGCTACGAGCAGTACTTC
V: TRBV9; D: .; J: TRBJ1-2; size: .; CDR3: CASSVGGTSYGYTF; DNA: TGTGCCAGCAGCGTTGGCGGGACGTCATATGGCTACACCTTC
V: TRBV7-9; D: .; J: TRBJ2-1; size: .; CDR3: CASSLPLPSDEQFF; DNA: TGTGCCAGCAGCTTACCTTTGCCAAGCGATGAGCAGTTCTTC
V: TRBV6-1; D: .; J: TRBJ1-5; size: once; CDR3: CATSYRESNQPQHF; DNA: TGTGCCACCTCCTACAGGGAGAGCAATCAGCCCCAGCATTTT